This T cell receptor (beta chain) appears in the sequencing data of a study of shared clonotypes between healthy human individuals. Study-wide background: The cohort had two women and a few men, ages 18 to 49.

CD45RO-negative CD8 cells positively selected for CCR7 made up the naive population, which excluded terminally differentiated effector memory CD45RA+ cells. Clones were read by immunoSEQ multiplex PCR, and TCRdb kept only the in-frame ones, dropping some. The repertoire has about 2.1 million clones, about 93% of them found once; the top ten carry about 1.6%. Germline lookup yields CDR1 MGHRA and CDR2 YSYEKL. The V end lost 3 bases, the J end lost 8 bases, and 17 bases lay between the germline ends. There are 15 residues in the CDR3. Study-level results: An anticipated effect of sequencing depth on clonotype sharing among donors was recognized. Memory subsets generally showed smaller estimated richness than naive subsets did. Shared clonotypes across all four donors exceeded non-shared ones in generation probability.

About this clone itself: What it recognizes is unknown.

Sequencing input: naive CD8+ T cells from PBMCs. This receptor was identified in a man aged 18 to 35 in good health. Some clones in this sample may be carry-over from other donors' samples. The chain is built from TRBV4-1 and TRBJ2-1; D is possibly TRBD1 (6 bases). In DNA, the CDR3 is TGCGCCAGCAGCCAGCCCCGACACAGGGTGGATGAGCAGTTCTTC. Translation gives CASSQPRHRVDEQFF.